These 28 T cell receptor beta chains share one sample of origin, sequenced in a study of blood T cell repertoires in COVID-19. Repertoires were generated with immunoSEQ multiplex PCR, while TCRdb's copy carries only in-frame clones and drops some. The repertoire holds about 49,000 clones, with approximately 90% as singletons. The sequenced sample was peripheral blood. The receptors were sampled from a human donor in a cohort sampled during active COVID-19.

J is TRBJ1-1 and V is TRBV28; the D gene is possibly TRBD1 (6 bases). There are 14 residues in the CDR3. Germline V lookup: CDR1 MDHEN, CDR2 SYDVKM. The V end lost 3 bases, the J end lost 6 bases, and 14 bases lay between the germline ends. This CDR3 reads CASSFHKNRAEAFF. As DNA, the CDR3 is TGTGCCAGCAGTTTCCACAAAAACAGGGCTGAAGCTTTCTTT.

The CDR3 DNA sequence: TGCGCCAGCAGCCAGGAAAATCGGGGGACTAACACTGAAGCTTTCTTT. Its protein is CASSQENRGTNTEAFF. The chain is built from TRBV4-3 and TRBJ1-1; possible D gene TRBD1, 5 bases. CDR1 is LGHNA and CDR2 is YSLEER in the germline V gene. Trimming pared 3 bases from V and 2 bases from J, leaving 16 bases between. This CDR3 has 16 residues.

The chain carries TRBV4-1 and TRBJ2-2; D is undetermined. V lost 1 base and J lost 6, with 3 bases in between. The germline V gene encodes CDR1 MGHRA and CDR2 YSYEKL. The CDR3 has 12 amino acids. The CDR3 loop is CASSQVSGELFF. In DNA form, the CDR3 reads TGCGCCAGCAGCCAAGTCTCCGGGGAGCTGTTTTTT.

This clone is a singleton in its sample. The chain links TRBV25-1 to TRBJ2-5; D unclear. This CDR3 contains 11 residues. The germline gives CDR1 MGHDK, CDR2 SYGVNS. V was shortened by 4 bases and J by 6 bases, with 6 bases between the two germline ends. The CDR3 protein is CASSGEKTQYF. The DNA of the CDR3 is TGTGCCAGCAGTGGTGAGAAGACCCAGTACTTC. Supplemented by reference TRBV25-1 and TRBJ2-5, the full variable domain reads EADIYQTPRYLVIGTGKKITLECSQTMGHDKMYWYQQDPGMELHLIHYSYGVNSTEKGDLSSESTVSRIRTEHFPLTLESARPSHTSQYLCASSGEKTQYFGPGTRLLVL.

The V call is TRBV7-9, the J call TRBJ2-1; D may be TRBD2 (6 bases). This CDR3 spans 12 amino acids. The germline CDR1 and CDR2 sequences are SEHNR and FQNEAQ (reference sequence). The V end was cut by 6 bases, the J end by 14 bases, with 17 bases between. Written as DNA, the CDR3 is TGTGCCAGCAGGGGTAAACGGGAGTTTAAGTTCTTC. Its translation: CASRGKREFKFF.

Note on this clone: The same CDR3 arises from other DNA sequences in this sample as well. This chain links TRBV7-2 with TRBJ2-7; 8 positions match TRBD2. After removal of 3 bases from V and 0 bases from J, the junction contained 4 bases not matched to a gene. CDR1 is SGHTA and CDR2 is FQGNSA in the germline V gene. This CDR3 is built from 15 residues. CDR3 sequence (DNA): TGTGCCAGCAGCTTCAGCGGGAGTTCCTCCTACGAGCAGTACTTC. Protein product: CASSFSGSSSYEQYF.

There are a few counts of this clone. J is TRBJ1-6 and V is TRBV30; D is ambiguous. Trimming cost V 0 bases and J 7 bases, with 10 bases left between them. CDR1 is GTSNPN and CDR2 is SVGIG in the germline V gene (reference sequence). This CDR3 is 14 amino acids long. The CDR3 spells CAWSVGVRNSPLHF. The CDR3 DNA reads as TGTGCCTGGAGTGTGGGCGTCCGCAATTCACCCCTCCACTTT.

The rearrangement uses TRBV30 and TRBJ1-3; D remains ambiguous. The CDR3 runs 13 residues. Germline CDR1 reads GTSNPN; CDR2 reads SVGIG (reference sequence). The V gene lost 2 bases and the J gene lost 4 bases, with 9 bases spanning the gap. The CDR3 coding sequence is TGTGCCTGGAGTTTACTACTCGGAAACACCATATATTTT. This codes for CAWSLLLGNTIYF.

The chain is built from TRBV5-8 and TRBJ2-3; 10 bases fit TRBD1. The CDR3 loop spans 17 amino acids. Germline trimming cut 4 bases from V and 5 bases from J; bases unmatched to any gene: 13. Germline values: CDR1 SGHTS, CDR2 YDEGEE. The CDR3 protein is CASSPTPIRDRGDTQYF. In DNA, the CDR3 is TGTGCCAGCAGCCCAACACCCATCCGGGACAGGGGAGATACGCAGTATTTT.

This chain links TRBV19 with TRBJ1-1; TRBD1 is a possible D gene (6 bases). The CDR3 is made up of 15 amino acids. V was pared by 0 bases and J by 4 bases, with 12 bases between. Per the germline V gene, CDR1 is LNHDA and CDR2 is SQIVND (reference sequence). This chain's CDR3 is CASSIDYGQITEAFF. The CDR3, as DNA: TGTGCCAGTAGTATAGACTACGGACAGATCACTGAAGCTTTCTTT.

The chain uses TRBV5-5 and TRBJ1-4; 10 bases map to TRBD1. The CDR3 is 14 amino acids. The junction had 5 bases not matched to a gene; V was cut back by 4 bases and J by 8 bases. CDR1 is SGHKS and CDR2 is YYEKEE in the germline V gene (reference sequence). CDR3 DNA sequence: TGTGCCAGCAGCCCGACAGGGGGCCGCGAAAAACTGTTTTTT. Its translation is CASSPTGGREKLFF.

In this sample, this clone turned up once. The J gene is TRBJ2-1, the V gene TRBV15, with 8 bases that match TRBD1. V dropped 8 bases and J dropped 9; count of bases not matched to a gene: 9. This CDR3 is built from 13 residues. The V gene's germline CDR1 is LNHNV and CDR2 YYDKDF (reference sequence). DNA for the CDR3: TGTGCCACCGAAGGACAGGGAAGGGGTGAGCAGTTCTTC. Protein sequence: CATEGQGRGEQFF.

CDR3 loop: CASSFMLENYEQYF. DNA for the CDR3: TGTGCCAGCAGTTTTATGCTAGAAAACTACGAGCAGTACTTC. The J gene is TRBJ2-7, the V gene TRBV28; D unresolved. CDR3 length: 14 amino acids. V was clipped by 3 bases and J by 3 bases, with 12 bases between them. Germline loops: CDR1 MDHEN, CDR2 SYDVKM.

The V and J genes are TRBV5-6 and TRBJ2-1; weak D call: TRBD1 (6 bases). CDR3 size: 12 residues. V lost 4 bases and J lost 7, with 9 bases in between. Germline V lookup: CDR1 SGHDT, CDR2 YYEEEE. The CDR3 spells CASSAQGNEQFF. The CDR3 DNA sequence: TGTGCCAGCAGCGCGCAGGGGAATGAGCAGTTCTTC.

In nucleotides, the CDR3 is TGTGCCAGTCGAACAGGGTTAAATTCGAAGAATTCACCCCTCCACTTT. As protein: CASRTGLNSKNSPLHF. The gene calls are TRBV19 and TRBJ1-6; D is perhaps TRBD1 (6 bases). CDR1 is LNHDA and CDR2 is SQIVND in the germline V gene (reference sequence). CDR3 size: 16 residues. Trimming shortened V by 8 bases and J by 7 bases, and 21 bases separated the two germline ends.

This clone was counted once. The chain links TRBV3-1 (or the pseudogene TRBV3-2) to TRBJ2-7; D is perhaps TRBD2 (6 bases). CDR1 LGHDT and CDR2 YNNKEL come from the germline V gene (reference sequence). V dropped 0 bases and J dropped 4 bases, with 16 bases sitting between them. CDR3 length: 16 amino acids. The CDR3, as DNA: TGTGCCAGCAGCCAAGATACCCTGGGGGGAATATACGAGCAGTACTTC. Amino acids: CASSQDTLGGIYEQYF.

This clone was detected only once. The chain is built from TRBV6-5 and TRBJ2-1; maybe TRBD2 (6 bases). V shed 2 bases and J shed 9 bases, with 17 bases lying between them. Germline CDR1 MNHEY, CDR2 SVGAGI. The CDR3 consists of 15 residues. CDR3 protein: CASSYGGTEWGEQFF. The CDR3 nucleotides are TGTGCCAGCAGTTACGGCGGGACGGAGTGGGGTGAGCAGTTCTTC.

This chain connects TRBV6-5 to TRBJ1-1, with no clear D. V was trimmed by 8 bases and J by 2 bases, leaving 6 bases between them. This CDR3 is built from 11 residues. CDR1 MNHEY and CDR2 SVGAGI come from the germline V gene. The CDR3 nucleotides are TGTGCCAGCGAGGGAAACACTGAAGCTTTCTTT. Translated: CASEGNTEAFF.

The rearrangement uses TRBV19 and TRBJ2-7; TRBD1 might be the D (6 bases). Germline-derived CDR1 and CDR2 are LNHDA and SQIVND (reference sequence). The CDR3 is 16 amino acids. Trimming left V 4 bases short and J 6 bases short, with 22 bases between. The CDR3 DNA reads TGTGCCAGTAGTACTACCAGGGGCAGTGAGGGGAGCGAGCAGTACTTC. It codes for CASSTTRGSEGSEQYF.

This clone was found a few times. The chain couples TRBV6-6 to TRBJ1-3; D might be TRBD1 (5 bases). Germline V gene sequence: CDR1 MNHNY, CDR2 SVGAGI (reference sequence). Trimming shortened V by 6 bases and J by 0 bases, and 12 bases separated the two germline ends. The CDR3 contains 15 residues. CDR3 loop: CASRANGGSGNTIYF. Written as DNA, the CDR3 is TGTGCCAGCAGAGCGAACGGGGGCTCTGGAAACACCATATATTTT.

The chain is built from TRBV6-6 and TRBJ2-3, with D perhaps matching TRBD2 (6 bases). The germline V and J ends were trimmed by 2 bases and 4 bases, with 13 bases remaining between them. This CDR3 comprises 15 residues. The germline gives CDR1 MNHNY, CDR2 SVGAGI (reference sequence). This CDR3 reads CASSYAWGGADTQYF. The DNA for the CDR3 is TGTGCCAGCAGTTACGCGTGGGGAGGTGCAGATACGCAGTATTTT.

The chain joins TRBV3-1 (or the pseudogene TRBV3-2) to TRBJ2-2, with 10 bases identical to TRBD2. The V gene's germline CDR1 is LGHDT and CDR2 YNNKEL (reference sequence). Trimming removed 1 base from V and 6 bases from J; junction bases left unmatched: 8. The CDR3 is 17 amino acids. DNA for the CDR3: TGTGCCAGCAGCCAAGTCCCTAGCGGGAGTCGAGCCGGGGAGCTGTTTTTT. It encodes CASSQVPSGSRAGELFF.

The V and J genes are TRBV30 and TRBJ1-2, with 9 nucleotides matching TRBD1. The CDR3 has 13 amino acids. Germline V gene data show CDR1 as GTSNPN and CDR2 as SVGIG (reference sequence). Trimming at V came to 3 bases and at J to 8 bases, leaving 7 bases not matched to a gene. This CDR3 reads CAWRGQGWGGYTF. In nucleotides, the CDR3 is TGTGCCTGGAGGGGACAGGGATGGGGCGGCTACACCTTC.

The chain uses TRBV19 and TRBJ1-1, with 9 nucleotides matching TRBD1. CDR3 size: 14 residues. J gave up 11 bases and V 7 bases, and 14 bases lay outside the gene matches. CDR1 and CDR2 from the germline V gene are LNHDA and SQIVND (reference sequence). The CDR3 coding sequence is TGTGCCAGTACCGAAGTCCCGGGACAGGGTTGGGCTTTCTTT. Protein: CASTEVPGQGWAFF.

The genes are TRBV5-1 and TRBJ2-1, with 8 bases identical to TRBD2. V lost 0 bases to trimming and J lost 14 bases; unmatched junction nucleotides: 10. The CDR3 extends over 14 amino acids. Germline V gene sequence: CDR1 SGHRS, CDR2 YFSETQ. CDR3 in DNA: TGCGCCAGCAGCTTGGAGGTAGCGGGAAAAGAGAAGTTCTTC. Translating gives CASSLEVAGKEKFF.

This clone was counted a single time. This chain joins TRBV7-3 and TRBJ1-2; D is ambiguous. Germline values: CDR1 SGHTA, CDR2 FQGTGA. This CDR3 is built from 14 residues. The V end was cut by 5 bases, the J end by 7 bases, with 17 bases between. This CDR3 is CASSPDGGPGGYTF. CDR3 sequence (DNA): TGTGCCAGCAGCCCAGACGGCGGCCCGGGTGGCTACACCTTC.

The V and J genes are TRBV6-1 and TRBJ2-1; 7 nucleotides agree with TRBD1. Germline CDR1 and CDR2: MNHNS and SASEGT. The CDR3 consists of 16 residues. After removal of 6 bases from V and 3 bases from J, the junction contained 11 bases not matched to a gene. The CDR3 nucleotides read TGTGCCAGCAGGGAATTCGGGACAGTCATCTACAATGAGCAGTTCTTC. Translation gives CASREFGTVIYNEQFF.

The chain is built from TRBV11-1 and TRBJ1-2; 8 bases line up with TRBD1. Germline V lookup: CDR1 SGHAT, CDR2 FQDESV (reference sequence). J was trimmed by 5 bases and V by 7 bases; bases with no gene match: 9. There are 14 residues in the CDR3. Written as DNA, the CDR3 is TGTGCCAGCATCGGACAGGGTGAAAAGTATGGCTACACCTTC. It encodes CASIGQGEKYGYTF.